The clone carrying this T cell receptor beta chain was seen at least ten times. Its antigen is still unknown. This sample was taken from a study of human T cells and chemical hapten exposure. About the research overall: Upper back patch tests used 0.01% DPC, scored after 6 days.

Time point given: pre-sensitization, week 0. Treatment denoted: therapeutic diphenylcyclopropenone sensitization with weekly scalp DPC. TCRdb reanalysed the RACE reads using MiXCR and keeps one entry per CDR3 protein. Of about 98,000 distinct CDR3 sequences in the sample, about 10% were seen once. Whole-study results and caveats: After DPC sensitization, TCRs above 1 in 1000 frequency showed no change.

The CDR3 loop spans 16 amino acids. Looked up from germline, CDR1 is KGHSH and CDR2 is LQKENI. V dropped 2 bases and J dropped 2 bases, with 12 bases sitting between them. The TCR comes from a woman aged 55 to 70 with alopecia areata. Some clones in this sample may be carry-over from other donors' samples. This chain links TRBV18 with TRBJ1-4, with D maybe TRBD1 (6 bases). The source was whole blood, collected in connection with sensitization to the hapten diphenylcyclopropenone (DPC). The chain's CDR3 is CASSPEGTWTNEKLFF. As DNA, the CDR3 is TGTGCCAGCTCACCAGAGGGGACATGGACTAATGAAAAACTGTTTTTT. Full variable domain (missing parts from reference TRBV18 and TRBJ1-4): NAGVMQNPRHLVRRRGQEARLRCSPMKGHSHVYWYRQLPEEGLKFMVYLQKENIIDESGMPKERFSAEFPKEGPSILRIQQVVRGDSAAYFCASSPEGTWTNEKLFFGSGTQLSVL.